The 12 T cell receptor beta chains given below trace back to one sample, sequenced in a study of PD-L1 blockade in urothelial cancer. Time point of the sample: peripheral blood 6 weeks after treatment start. Profiling relied on immunoSEQ multiplex PCR, and the TCRdb table lists in-frame clones only, not all of them. The sample gives about 50,000 clones, about 90% of which show up once; less than 11% is in the top ten. The sample consisted of PBMCs, taken around atezolizumab (anti-PD-L1) treatment. Source of these receptors: a man in his fifties or sixties with urothelial cancer.

The genes are TRBV4-1 and TRBJ1-1, with a weak D call TRBD1 (6 bases). Germline values: CDR1 MGHRA, CDR2 YSYEKL. V shed 6 bases and J shed 1 base, with 18 bases lying between them. This CDR3 is built from 16 residues. The CDR3 sequence is CASRRTGTPSNTEAFF. CDR3 sequence (DNA): TGCGCCAGCAGGCGAACCGGGACACCGTCGAACACTGAAGCTTTCTTT.

The chain uses TRBV29-1 and TRBJ1-1; D is perhaps TRBD1 (5 bases). The V end was cut by 7 bases, the J end by 8 bases, with 11 bases between. This CDR3 is 10 amino acids long. CDR1 and CDR2 (germline): SQVTM, ANQGSEA. The chain's CDR3 is CSAAGQEAFF. As DNA, the CDR3 is TGCAGCGCCGCGGGGCAGGAAGCTTTCTTT.

V and J are TRBV19 and TRBJ1-5; 9 bases are a match to TRBD1. Germline-derived CDR1 and CDR2 are LNHDA and SQIVND (reference sequence). V lost 5 bases and J lost 6; bases outside the gene matches: 11. CDR3 length: 16 amino acids. CDR3 loop: CASSPWGQGLFQPQHF. CDR3 nucleotides: TGTGCCAGTAGTCCGTGGGGACAGGGTCTCTTTCAGCCCCAGCATTTT.

V gene TRBV5-8 combines with J gene TRBJ2-1; possibly TRBD2 for D (6 bases). V lost 3 bases to trimming and J lost 2 bases, with 12 bases between them. The CDR3 contains 15 residues. Germline V gives CDR1 SGHTS, CDR2 YDEGEE. CDR3 DNA: TGTGCCAGCAGCTCGGGGGTCGTCCCCTACAATGAGCAGTTCTTC. Translation gives CASSSGVVPYNEQFF. The variable domain in full, with the rest retrieved from reference TRBV5-8 and TRBJ2-1, is EAGVTQSPTHLIKTRGQQATLRCSPISGHTSVYWYQQALGLGLQFLLWYDEGEERNRGNFPPRFSGRQFPNYSSELNVNALELEDSALYLCASSSGVVPYNEQFFGPGTRLTVL.

There are a few counts of this clone. This chain uses TRBV29-1 with TRBJ1-1, with 7 bases fitting TRBD1. The CDR3 consists of 14 residues. Per the germline V gene, CDR1 is SQVTM and CDR2 is ANQGSEA. V lost 4 bases to trimming and J lost 1 base; unmatched junction nucleotides: 6. CDR3 region: CSVGGGRPNTEAFF. DNA of the CDR3: TGCAGCGTTGGAGGGGGCCGACCGAACACTGAAGCTTTCTTT.

J is TRBJ1-5 and V is TRBV15, with D uncertain. Trimming left V 1 base short and J 0 bases short, with 16 bases between. Germline lookup yields CDR1 LNHNV and CDR2 YYDKDF (reference sequence). CDR3 size: 18 residues. Here the CDR3 reads CATSRGVLRDYSNQPQHF. The CDR3 region has the DNA TGTGCCACCAGCAGAGGGGTCCTACGGGATTATAGCAATCAGCCCCAGCATTTT. Based on the CDR3 plus reference TRBV15 and TRBJ1-5, the full variable domain is DAMVIQNPRYQVTQFGKPVTLSCSQTLNHNVMYWYQQKSSQAPKLLFHYYDKDFNNEADTPDNFQSRRPNTSFCFLDIRSPGLGDTAMYLCATSRGVLRDYSNQPQHFGDGTRLSIL.

The J gene is TRBJ2-1, the V gene TRBV28; TRBD2 aligns across 10 bases. The CDR3 consists of 15 residues. V lost 5 bases and J lost 4; bases outside the gene matches: 5. Germline loops: CDR1 MDHEN, CDR2 SYDVKM. DNA for the CDR3: TGTGCCAGCAGTAAGCAGCGGGGGGGATACAATGAGCAGTTCTTC. The encoded protein is CASSKQRGGYNEQFF.

This clone was seen more than once but under ten times. This chain connects TRBV30 to TRBJ1-1; D may be TRBD1 (5 bases). Germline CDR1 reads GTSNPN; CDR2 reads SVGIG (reference sequence). Trimming left V 2 bases short and J 1 base short, with 5 bases between. This CDR3 region has 12 residues. In DNA, the CDR3 is TGTGCCTGGAGTCAGGGGAACACTGAAGCTTTCTTT. This codes for CAWSQGNTEAFF.

The chain has TRBV6-1 and TRBJ1-6; D is perhaps TRBD1 (6 bases). CDR1 and CDR2 from the germline V gene are MNHNS and SASEGT. The CDR3 spans 16 residues. The V and J ends lost 3 bases and 10 bases respectively, with 19 bases between them. In DNA form, the CDR3 reads TGTGCCAGCAGTGACAGGGGCCGCAATTTGCCCTCACCCCTCCACTTT. It is translated as CASSDRGRNLPSPLHF.

The V and J genes are TRBV10-3 and TRBJ2-5; D perhaps matches TRBD2 (6 bases). The V end was cut by 4 bases, the J end by 4 bases, with 10 bases between. The length of the CDR3 is 13 residues. Germline V gene lookup returns CDR1 ENHRY and CDR2 SYGVKD. The CDR3 DNA reads TGTGCCATCAGTGGGAGGGGCTCAGAGACCCAGTACTTC. Its translation is CAISGRGSETQYF.

The J gene is TRBJ2-3, the V gene TRBV6-1, with TRBD2 matching 7 bases. Germline V lookup: CDR1 MNHNS, CDR2 SASEGT. J lost 3 bases, V lost 5 bases, and 5 bases had no gene match. This CDR3 spans 14 amino acids. CDR3 DNA sequence: TGTGCCAGCAGTCCAGCGGGGCTAACAGATACGCAGTATTTT. It specifies CASSPAGLTDTQYF.

The chain recombines TRBV5-1 with TRBJ2-1, with 8 bases that match TRBD2. The trim removed 5 bases at V and 5 bases at J, leaving 9 bases unmatched. The CDR3 has 15 residues. CDR1 and CDR2 (germline): SGHRS, YFSETQ. The CDR3: CASRGVAGGHNEQFF. Here the CDR3 DNA reads TGCGCCAGCAGAGGCGTTGCGGGGGGCCACAATGAGCAGTTCTTC.